This entry describes one TCR beta chain. Its antigen is unknown. This CDR3 has 22 residues. Trimming at V came to 2 bases and at J to 0 bases, leaving 22 bases not matched to a gene. From germline, CDR1 is LGHNA and CDR2 YSLEER. This specimen belongs to a study of cytomegalovirus exposure and HLA in healthy donors. Study summary: A data release that came early held approximately 85 million unique TCRs from HLA-typed donors. Findings and caveats of the study: In a later analysis, DRB1 alleles had the most associated TCRs; HLA-C alleles the fewest. The study listed about 150 cytomegalovirus-associated TCR beta chains.

It was with 60 Vbeta and 13 Jbeta primers that the PCR ran. Only in-frame clones appear in the TCRdb table, and some are missing; sequencing was by immunoSEQ multiplex PCR. This table has approximately 190,000 clones, around 80% appearing once. What was sequenced was PBMCs. The rearrangement joins TRBV4-3 to TRBJ2-4; 7 bases match TRBD1. The source is a woman aged 18-30 years in good health and CMV-seronegative. The CDR3 region is CASSQYPLRAAGQGVAKNIQYF. The CDR3 DNA reads TGCGCCAGCAGCCAATACCCCCTCCGAGCCGCCGGGCAGGGGGTAGCCAAAAACATTCAGTACTTC.